The TCR beta chain under discussion was sequenced for a study of T cells in localized non-small cell lung cancer. Regarding the study as a whole: Adjacent lung exhibited a median of approximately 50 among the 100 most abundant tumor clones.

Concerning this clone: Its antigen is unknown.

Per the germline V gene, CDR1 is SGHRS and CDR2 is YFSETQ. Trimming removed 0 bases at V and 0 bases at J, with 10 bases between. This CDR3 comprises 16 residues. TCRdb keeps only in-frame clones here, not all; method: immunoSEQ multiplex PCR. The data hold 20,000 to 30,000 clones, with more than 70% observed a single time. The chain recombines TRBV5-1 with TRBJ2-4, with D perhaps TRBD1 (6 bases). The sequence was collected from a woman between 40 and 69 years old with stage III lung adenocarcinoma. Sequenced here: peripheral blood mononuclear cells, sampled before any cancer treatment. Written as DNA, the CDR3 is TGCGCCAGCAGCTTGGAGGGGGATTTAGCCAAAAACATTCAGTACTTC. This encodes CASSLEGDLAKNIQYF. Full variable domain (rest looked up from reference TRBV5-1 and TRBJ2-4): KAGVTQTPRYLIKTRGQQVTLSCSPISGHRSVSWYQQTPGQGLQFLFEYFSETQRNKGNFPGRFSGRQFSNSRSEMNVSTLELGDSALYLCASSLEGDLAKNIQYFGAGTRLSVL.